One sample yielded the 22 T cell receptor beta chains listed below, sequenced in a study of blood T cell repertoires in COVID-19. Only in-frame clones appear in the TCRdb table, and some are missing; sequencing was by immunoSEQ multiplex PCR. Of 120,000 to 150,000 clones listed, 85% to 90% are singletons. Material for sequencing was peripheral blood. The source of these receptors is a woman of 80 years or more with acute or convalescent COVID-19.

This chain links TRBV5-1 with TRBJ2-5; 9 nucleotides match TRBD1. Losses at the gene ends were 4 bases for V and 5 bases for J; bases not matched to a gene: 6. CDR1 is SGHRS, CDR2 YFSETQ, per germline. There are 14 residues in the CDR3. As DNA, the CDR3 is TGCGCCAGCAGCCTTACAGGGGGCAGGGAGACCCAGTACTTC. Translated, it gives CASSLTGGRETQYF.

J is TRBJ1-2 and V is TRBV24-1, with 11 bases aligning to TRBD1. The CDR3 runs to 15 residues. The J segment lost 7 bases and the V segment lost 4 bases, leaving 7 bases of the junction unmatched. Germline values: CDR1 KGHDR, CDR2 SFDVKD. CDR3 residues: CATSDGTGGQGGYTF. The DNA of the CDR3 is TGTGCCACCAGTGACGGGACAGGGGGACAGGGTGGCTACACCTTC.

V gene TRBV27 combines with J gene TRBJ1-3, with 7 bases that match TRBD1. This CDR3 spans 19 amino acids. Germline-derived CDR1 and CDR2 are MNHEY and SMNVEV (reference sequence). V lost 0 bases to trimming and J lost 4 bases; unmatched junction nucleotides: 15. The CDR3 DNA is TGTGCCAGCAGTTTATCGGGTACAGGGGCCCGGAAAGCCGGAAACACCATATATTTT. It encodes CASSLSGTGARKAGNTIYF.

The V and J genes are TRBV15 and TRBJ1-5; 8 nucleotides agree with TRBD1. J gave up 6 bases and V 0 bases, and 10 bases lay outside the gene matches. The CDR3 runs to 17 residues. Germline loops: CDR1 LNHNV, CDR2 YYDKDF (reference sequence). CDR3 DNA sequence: TGTGCCACCAGCAGAGATCTTGAGACAGGGGATAGTCAGCCCCAGCATTTT. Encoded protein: CATSRDLETGDSQPQHF.

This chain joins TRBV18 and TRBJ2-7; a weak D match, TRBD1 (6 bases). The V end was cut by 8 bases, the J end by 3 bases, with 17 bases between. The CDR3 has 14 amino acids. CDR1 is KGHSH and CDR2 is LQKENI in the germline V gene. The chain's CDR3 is CASTKRAGDYEQYF. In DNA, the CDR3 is TGTGCCAGCACCAAAAGGGCAGGGGACTACGAGCAGTACTTC. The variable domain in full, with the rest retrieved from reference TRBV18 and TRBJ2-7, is NAGVMQNPRHLVRRRGQEARLRCSPMKGHSHVYWYRQLPEEGLKFMVYLQKENIIDESGMPKERFSAEFPKEGPSILRIQQVVRGDSAAYFCASTKRAGDYEQYFGPGTRLTVT.

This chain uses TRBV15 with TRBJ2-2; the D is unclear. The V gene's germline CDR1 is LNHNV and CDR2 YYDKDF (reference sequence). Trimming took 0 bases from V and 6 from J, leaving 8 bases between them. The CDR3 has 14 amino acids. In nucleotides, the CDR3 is TGTGCCACCAGCAGAGATGCGGTTTCCGGGGAGCTGTTTTTT. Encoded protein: CATSRDAVSGELFF.

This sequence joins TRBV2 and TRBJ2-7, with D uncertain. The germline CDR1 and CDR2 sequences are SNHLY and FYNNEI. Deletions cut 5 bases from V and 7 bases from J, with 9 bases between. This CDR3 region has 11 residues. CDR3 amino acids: CASSPRLEQYF. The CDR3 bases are TGTGCCAGCAGTCCCCGACTTGAGCAGTACTTC.

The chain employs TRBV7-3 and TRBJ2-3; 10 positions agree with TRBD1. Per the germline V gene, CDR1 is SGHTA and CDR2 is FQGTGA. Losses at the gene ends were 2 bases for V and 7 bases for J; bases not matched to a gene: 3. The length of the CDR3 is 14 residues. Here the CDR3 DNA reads TGTGCCAGCAGCTTAGACAGGGGGCGAAATACGCAGTATTTT. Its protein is CASSLDRGRNTQYF.

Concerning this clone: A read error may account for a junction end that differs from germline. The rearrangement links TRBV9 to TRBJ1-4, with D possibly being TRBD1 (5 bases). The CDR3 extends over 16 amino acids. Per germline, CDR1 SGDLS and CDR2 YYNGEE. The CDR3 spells CASSVEGGAANGKLFF. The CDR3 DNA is TGTGCCAGCAGCGTAGAGGGAGGGGCGGCGAATGGAAAACTGTTTTTT.

CDR3 sequence (DNA): TGTGCCAGCAGCTGGGGGACAGGGTCTGTGGCTGAAGCTTTCTTT. Protein: CASSWGTGSVAEAFF. This chain uses TRBV5-5 with TRBJ1-1; 9 bases align to TRBD1. The CDR3 totals 15 residues. The J segment lost 6 bases and the V segment lost 3 bases, leaving 9 bases of the junction unmatched. Looked up from germline, CDR1 is SGHKS and CDR2 is YYEKEE (reference sequence). The whole variable domain, filled in from reference TRBV5-5 and TRBJ1-1, reads DAGVTQSPTHLIKTRGQQVTLRCSPISGHKSVSWYQQVLGQGPQFIFQYYEKEERGRGNFPDRFSARQFPNYSSELNVNALLLGDSALYLCASSWGTGSVAEAFFGQGTRLTVV.

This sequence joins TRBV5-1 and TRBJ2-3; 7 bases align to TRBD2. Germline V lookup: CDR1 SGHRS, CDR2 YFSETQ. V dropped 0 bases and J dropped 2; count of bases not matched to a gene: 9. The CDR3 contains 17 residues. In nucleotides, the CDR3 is TGCGCCAGCAGCTTGGCGCAGGGAGGGATTTACACAGATACGCAGTATTTT. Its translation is CASSLAQGGIYTDTQYF.

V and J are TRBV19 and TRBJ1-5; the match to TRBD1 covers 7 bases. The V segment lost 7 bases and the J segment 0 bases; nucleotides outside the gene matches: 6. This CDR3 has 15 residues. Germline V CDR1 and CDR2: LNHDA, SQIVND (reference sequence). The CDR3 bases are TGTGCCAGTAACGCAGGGGGTATTAGCAATCAGCCCCAGCATTTT. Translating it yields CASNAGGISNQPQHF.

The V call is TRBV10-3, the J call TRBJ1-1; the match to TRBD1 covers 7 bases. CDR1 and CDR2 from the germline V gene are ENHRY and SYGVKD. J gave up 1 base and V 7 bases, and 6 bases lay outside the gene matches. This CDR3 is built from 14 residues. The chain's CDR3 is CAINRGGQNTEAFF. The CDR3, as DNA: TGTGCCATCAATCGAGGGGGCCAGAACACTGAAGCTTTCTTT.

The CDR3 DNA reads as TGCGCCAGCAGCCGGACGGGGGGCAATCAGCCCCAGCATTTT. Translated: CASSRTGGNQPQHF. The chain joins TRBV4-3 to TRBJ1-5, with D maybe TRBD1 (5 bases). This CDR3 is 14 amino acids long. Germline CDR1 LGHNA, CDR2 YSLEER. Trimming pared 4 bases from V and 2 bases from J, leaving 9 bases between.

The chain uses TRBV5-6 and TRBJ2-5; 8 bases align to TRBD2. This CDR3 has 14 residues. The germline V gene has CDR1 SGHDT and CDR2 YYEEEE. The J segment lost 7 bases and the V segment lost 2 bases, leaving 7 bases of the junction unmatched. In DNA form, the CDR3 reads TGTGCCAGCAGCTTAAGAGCGGGGGCAGGGACCCAGTACTTC. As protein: CASSLRAGAGTQYF.

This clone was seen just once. CDR3 bases: TGTGCCAGCAGCCCAACTCCACTACCCGACAGGCGCGCTGAAGCTTTCTTT. This codes for CASSPTPLPDRRAEAFF. The chain combines TRBV27 with TRBJ1-1; a possible D gene is TRBD1 (6 bases). The V gene's germline CDR1 is MNHEY and CDR2 SMNVEV (reference sequence). There are 17 residues in the CDR3. V was trimmed by 6 bases and J by 6 bases, leaving 26 bases between them.

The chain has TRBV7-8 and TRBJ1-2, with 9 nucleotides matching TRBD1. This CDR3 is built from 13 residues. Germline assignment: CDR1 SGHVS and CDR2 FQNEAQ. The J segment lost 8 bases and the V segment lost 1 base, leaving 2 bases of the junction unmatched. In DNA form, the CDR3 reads TGTGCCAGCAGCTTAGGACAGGGGGGCGGCTACACCTTC. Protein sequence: CASSLGQGGGYTF.

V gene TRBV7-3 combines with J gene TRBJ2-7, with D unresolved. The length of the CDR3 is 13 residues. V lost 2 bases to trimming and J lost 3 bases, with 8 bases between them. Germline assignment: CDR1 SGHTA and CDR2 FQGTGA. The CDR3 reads CASSLLSGYEQYF. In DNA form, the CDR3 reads TGTGCCAGCAGCTTACTGAGTGGCTACGAGCAGTACTTC.

Here the CDR3 reads CASSYGEGDGYTF. The CDR3, as DNA: TGTGCCAGCAGTTATGGGGAGGGAGACGGCTACACCTTC. The chain carries TRBV12-3 or TRBV12-4 and TRBJ1-2; no clear D gene. V was trimmed by 4 bases and J by 8 bases, leaving 14 bases between them. The CDR3 spans 13 residues.

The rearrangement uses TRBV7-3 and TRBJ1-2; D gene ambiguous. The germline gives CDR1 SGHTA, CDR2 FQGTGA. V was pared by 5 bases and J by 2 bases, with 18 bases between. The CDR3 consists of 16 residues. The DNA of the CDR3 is TGTGCCAGCAGCCCCCCGCTAGTTCCTTTCAACTATGGCTACACCTTC. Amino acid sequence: CASSPPLVPFNYGYTF.

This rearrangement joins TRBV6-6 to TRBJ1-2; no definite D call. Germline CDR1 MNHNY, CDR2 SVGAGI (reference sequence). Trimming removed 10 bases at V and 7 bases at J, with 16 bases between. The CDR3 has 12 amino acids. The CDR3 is CATAVGGFGYTF. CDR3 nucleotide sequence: TGTGCCACGGCCGTCGGCGGGTTTGGCTACACCTTC.

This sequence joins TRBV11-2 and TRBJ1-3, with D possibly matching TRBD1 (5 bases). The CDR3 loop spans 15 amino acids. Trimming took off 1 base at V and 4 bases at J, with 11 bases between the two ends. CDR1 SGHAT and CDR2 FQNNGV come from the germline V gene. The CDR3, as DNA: TGTGCCAGCAGCTTAGGGGGCCATGCAGGAAACACCATATATTTT. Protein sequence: CASSLGGHAGNTIYF.